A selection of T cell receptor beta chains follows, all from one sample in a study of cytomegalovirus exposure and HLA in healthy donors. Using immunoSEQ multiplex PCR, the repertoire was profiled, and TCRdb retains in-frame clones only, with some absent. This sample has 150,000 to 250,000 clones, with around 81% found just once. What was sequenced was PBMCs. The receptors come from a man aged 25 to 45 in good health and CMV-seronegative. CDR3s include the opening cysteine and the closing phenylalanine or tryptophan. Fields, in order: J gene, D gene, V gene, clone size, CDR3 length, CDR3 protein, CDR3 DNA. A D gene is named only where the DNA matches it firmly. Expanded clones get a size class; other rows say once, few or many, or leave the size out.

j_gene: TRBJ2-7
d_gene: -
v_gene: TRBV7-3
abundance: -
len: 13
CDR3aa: CASSLTTNYEQYF
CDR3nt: TGTGCCAGCAGCTTAACCACTAACTACGAGCAGTACTTC

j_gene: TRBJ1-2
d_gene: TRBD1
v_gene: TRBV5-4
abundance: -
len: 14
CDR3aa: CASRAGQGNYGYTF
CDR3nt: TGTGCCAGCAGGGCGGGACAGGGTAACTATGGCTACACCTTC

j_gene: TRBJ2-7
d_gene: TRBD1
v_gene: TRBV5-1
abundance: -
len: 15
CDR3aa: CASAGTGAPVYEQYF
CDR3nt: TGCGCCAGCGCAGGGACAGGCGCACCCGTTTACGAGCAGTACTTC

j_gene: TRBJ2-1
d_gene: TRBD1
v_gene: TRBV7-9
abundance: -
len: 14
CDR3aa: CASSLQGVYNEQFF
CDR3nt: TGTGCCAGCAGCTTACAGGGGGTCTACAATGAGCAGTTCTTC

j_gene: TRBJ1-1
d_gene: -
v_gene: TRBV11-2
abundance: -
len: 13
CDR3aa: CASRRGGQGRAFF
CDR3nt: TGTGCCAGCAGGAGAGGAGGGCAGGGTAGGGCTTTCTTT

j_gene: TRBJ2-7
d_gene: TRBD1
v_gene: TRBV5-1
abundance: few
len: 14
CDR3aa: CASSSGQGRGEQYF
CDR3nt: TGCGCCAGCAGCTCCGGACAGGGAAGGGGCGAGCAGTACTTC

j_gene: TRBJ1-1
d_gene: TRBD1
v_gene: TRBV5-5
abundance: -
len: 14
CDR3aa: CASSLQGANTEAFF
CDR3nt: TGTGCCAGCAGCTTGCAGGGGGCGAACACTGAAGCTTTCTTT

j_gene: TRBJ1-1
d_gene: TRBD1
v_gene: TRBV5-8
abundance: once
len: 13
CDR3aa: CASSFGQVVRAFF
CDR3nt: TGTGCCAGCAGCTTCGGACAGGTGGTCCGAGCTTTCTTT

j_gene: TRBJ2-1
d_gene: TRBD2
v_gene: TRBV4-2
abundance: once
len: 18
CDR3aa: CASSQDGGAGEAYNEQFF
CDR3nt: TGTGCCAGCAGCCAAGATGGGGGAGCGGGAGAGGCGTACAATGAGCAGTTCTTC

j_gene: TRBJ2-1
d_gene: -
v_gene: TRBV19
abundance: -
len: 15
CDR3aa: CASSMSGSSYNEQFF
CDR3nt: TGTGCCAGTAGTATGTCCGGGAGTTCCTACAATGAGCAGTTCTTC

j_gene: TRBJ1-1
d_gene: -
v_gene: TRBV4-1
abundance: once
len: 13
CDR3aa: CASSEGTHTEAFF
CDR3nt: TGCGCCAGCAGCGAGGGGACACACACTGAAGCTTTCTTT

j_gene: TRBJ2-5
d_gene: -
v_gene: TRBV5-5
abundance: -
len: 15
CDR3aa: CASSFTWGLQETQYF
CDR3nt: TGTGCCAGCAGCTTCACCTGGGGGCTCCAAGAGACCCAGTACTTC

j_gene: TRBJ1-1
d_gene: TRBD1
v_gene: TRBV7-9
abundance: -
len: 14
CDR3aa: CASSLVGGGTEAFF
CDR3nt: TGTGCCAGCAGCTTAGTAGGGGGCGGAACTGAAGCTTTCTTT

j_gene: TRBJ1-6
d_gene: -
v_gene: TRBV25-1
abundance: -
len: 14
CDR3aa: CASSDPGANSPLHF
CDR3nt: TGTGCCAGCAGTGACCCAGGGGCGAATTCACCCCTCCACTTT

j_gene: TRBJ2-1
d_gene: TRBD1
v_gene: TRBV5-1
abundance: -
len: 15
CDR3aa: CASSRRDRVYNEQFF
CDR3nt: TGCGCCAGCAGCCGCCGGGACAGAGTCTACAATGAGCAGTTCTTC

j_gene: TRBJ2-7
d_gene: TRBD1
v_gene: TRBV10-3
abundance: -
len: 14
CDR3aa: CAIGGGRAIYEQYF
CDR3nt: TGTGCCATAGGGGGCGGCAGGGCGATCTACGAGCAGTACTTC

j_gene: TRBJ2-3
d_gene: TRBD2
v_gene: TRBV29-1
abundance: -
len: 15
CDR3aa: CSMGLWTSGGDTQYF
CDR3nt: TGCAGCATGGGTCTGTGGACTAGCGGGGGAGATACGCAGTATTTT

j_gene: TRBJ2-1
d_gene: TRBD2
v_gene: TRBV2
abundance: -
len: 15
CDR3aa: CASSQTSGLGDEQFF
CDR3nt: TGTGCCAGCAGCCAGACTAGCGGGTTGGGGGATGAGCAGTTCTTC

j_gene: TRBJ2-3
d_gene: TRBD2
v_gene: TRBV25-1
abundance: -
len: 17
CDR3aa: CASSDLQGNGRLDTQYF
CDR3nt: TGTGCCAGCAGTGACCTGCAGGGTAACGGGAGGTTAGATACGCAGTATTTT

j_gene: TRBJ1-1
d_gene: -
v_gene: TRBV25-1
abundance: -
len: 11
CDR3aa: CASSRQGEAFF
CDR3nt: TGTGCCAGCAGCCGGCAGGGTGAAGCTTTCTTT

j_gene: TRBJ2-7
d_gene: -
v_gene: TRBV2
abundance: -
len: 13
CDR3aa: CASSGRFSYEQYF
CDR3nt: TGTGCCAGCAGTGGCAGATTCTCCTACGAGCAGTACTTC

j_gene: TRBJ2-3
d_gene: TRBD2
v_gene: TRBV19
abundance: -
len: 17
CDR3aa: CASRDRGTSGRTDTQYF
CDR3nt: TGTGCCAGTAGAGATAGGGGGACTAGCGGCCGCACAGATACGCAGTATTTT